Listed here are 16 T cell receptor beta chains from one sample, sequenced in a study of beta chain features in type 1 diabetes. The entirety of the isolated RNA underwent reverse transcription, so expressed TCRB transcripts were sequenced. The method was immunoSEQ multiplex PCR; TCRdb's version includes in-frame clones alone and lacks a portion of them. Here the sample spans almost 350,000 clones, roughly 8% being singletons. Sequencing used central memory CD4+ T cells from blood. Every receptor here comes from a woman aged 18-35 years in good health.

This clone was recorded a few times. This chain uses TRBV29-1 with TRBJ1-1, with no clear D. Germline assignment: CDR1 SQVTM and CDR2 ANQGSEA. This CDR3 region has 13 residues. The ends were cut back, 7 bases at V and 0 bases at J, with 12 bases in the middle. The CDR3 coding sequence is TGCAGCGGCAGCAGTCGAATGAACACTGAAGCTTTCTTT. Translating it yields CSGSSRMNTEAFF.

Turning to this clone: Other DNA sequences from this sample encode an identical CDR3 as well. J is TRBJ2-3 and V is TRBV6-5; no definite D call. The V end lost 5 bases, the J end lost 1 base, and 7 bases lay between the germline ends. CDR1 is MNHEY and CDR2 is SVGAGI in the germline V gene. CDR3 size: 13 residues. The chain's CDR3 is CASSRRGTDTQYF. The CDR3 DNA reads TGTGCCAGCAGTCGCCGGGGCACAGATACGCAGTATTTT.

This clone was picked up a small number of times. This chain links TRBV6-1 with TRBJ2-2; D remains ambiguous. Trimming pared 2 bases from V and 1 base from J, leaving 8 bases between. The CDR3 spans 15 residues. From germline, CDR1 is MNHNS and CDR2 SASEGT. The CDR3 sequence: CASSERSWNTGELFF. In nucleotides, the CDR3 is TGTGCCAGCAGTGAACGGTCGTGGAACACCGGGGAGCTGTTTTTT.

This chain uses TRBV5-1 with TRBJ2-1; D remains ambiguous. The ends were cut back, 5 bases at V and 4 bases at J, with 16 bases in the middle. CDR1 is SGHRS, CDR2 YFSETQ, per germline. The length of the CDR3 is 15 residues. CDR3 DNA: TGCGCCAGCAGGGGTAGCCCCCAGACATACAATGAGCAGTTCTTC. This gives the protein CASRGSPQTYNEQFF.

The V gene is TRBV5-4, the J gene TRBJ2-1; the D gene is possibly TRBD1 (6 bases). V gave up 4 bases and J gave up 0 bases, with 20 bases separating them. CDR1 is SGHNT and CDR2 is YYREEE in the germline V gene (reference sequence). The CDR3 sequence is 18 residues long. The CDR3 DNA sequence: TGTGCCAGCAGCCGGGCGGTGTTGGGGGCGAGCTCCTACAATGAGCAGTTCTTC. Translating it yields CASSRAVLGASSYNEQFF. Full variable domain (rest looked up from reference TRBV5-4 and TRBJ2-1): ETGVTQSPTHLIKTRGQQVTLRCSSQSGHNTVSWYQQALGQGPQFIFQYYREEENGRGNFPPRFSGLQFPNYSSELNVNALELDDSALYLCASSRAVLGASSYNEQFFGPGTRLTVL.

Worth noting for this clone: In the same sample, other DNA sequences code for this CDR3. The rearrangement joins TRBV4-3 to TRBJ1-3; perhaps TRBD1 as D (5 bases). This CDR3 has 15 residues. V lost 1 base to trimming and J lost 0 bases, with 7 bases between them. Germline lookup yields CDR1 LGHNA and CDR2 YSLEER. DNA of the CDR3: TGCGCCAGCAGCCAAGGACAGAGCTCTGGAAACACCATATATTTT. This translates into CASSQGQSSGNTIYF.

V is TRBV7-2 and J is TRBJ2-7; 7 bases agree with TRBD2. The CDR3 has 12 amino acids. V lost 6 bases to trimming and J lost 2 bases; unmatched junction nucleotides: 1. CDR1 is SGHTA and CDR2 is FQGNSA in the germline V gene. The CDR3 bases are TGTGCCAGCAGGCGGGGGACCTACGAGCAGTACTTC. It encodes CASRRGTYEQYF.

This clone was counted only a few times. The chain has TRBV10-1 and TRBJ2-3; D uncertain. The V end was cut by 2 bases, the J end by 3 bases, with 6 bases between. This CDR3 comprises 13 residues. CDR1 and CDR2 (germline): WNHNN, SYGVQD (reference sequence). CDR3 bases: TGCGCCAGCAGTGAGCGATATACAGATACGCAGTATTTT. This sequence encodes CASSERYTDTQYF.

This clone turned up a few times. The chain couples TRBV4-2 to TRBJ2-1; 12 positions match TRBD2. The CDR3 consists of 16 residues. The germline V gene encodes CDR1 LGHNA and CDR2 YNFKEQ. V shed 5 bases and J 4 bases; nucleotides not matched to a gene: 6. The CDR3 loop reads CASSARLAGVYNEQFF. As DNA, the CDR3 is TGTGCCAGCAGCGCCCGACTAGCGGGAGTATACAATGAGCAGTTCTTC.

Only a few counts were recorded for this clone. The V gene is TRBV13, the J gene TRBJ1-1; the D is unclear. Germline values: CDR1 PRHDT, CDR2 FYEKMQ (reference sequence). V was pared by 5 bases and J by 3 bases, with 13 bases between. The CDR3 totals 14 residues. CDR3 residues: CASSRGLQYTEAFF. The CDR3 DNA reads as TGTGCCAGCAGCCGGGGATTGCAGTACACTGAAGCTTTCTTT.

The chain has TRBV7-9 and TRBJ2-7; TRBD2 matches 9 bases. The CDR3 has 13 residues. The ends lost 7 bases at V and 4 bases at J; junction bases unmatched: 5. In germline, CDR1 is SEHNR, CDR2 FQNEAQ (reference sequence). CDR3: CASTLAGSYEQYF. CDR3 DNA: TGTGCCAGCACCCTAGCGGGATCTTACGAGCAGTACTTC. The full variable domain, its missing parts supplied by reference TRBV7-9 and TRBJ2-7, is DTGVSQNPRHKITKRGQNVTFRCDPISEHNRLYWYRQTLGQGPEFLTYFQNEAQLEKSRLLSDRFSAERPKGSFSTLEIQRTEQGDSAMYLCASTLAGSYEQYFGPGTRLTVT.

This clone was seen a few times. J is TRBJ2-5 and V is TRBV25-1; D is uncertain. The end of the DNA fits TRBJ2-7 better, so the J call may be wrong. The CDR3 contains 14 residues. Germline-derived CDR1 and CDR2 are MGHDK and SYGVNS. The CDR3 sequence: CASSPLVVFGEQYF. Written as DNA, the CDR3 is TGTGCCAGCTCGCCATTAGTGGTTTTCGGCGAGCAGTACTTC.

The chain is built from TRBV15 and TRBJ1-5, with a tentative D call TRBD1 (6 bases). There are 14 residues in the CDR3. Trimming took off 1 base at V and 6 bases at J, with 10 bases between the two ends. Germline V lookup: CDR1 LNHNV, CDR2 YYDKDF (reference sequence). CDR3 amino acids: CATSRAGAGQPQHF. In DNA form, the CDR3 reads TGTGCCACCAGCAGAGCAGGGGCCGGTCAGCCCCAGCATTTT.

This clone was seen a few times. The chain has TRBV9 and TRBJ1-2; 8 positions agree with TRBD1. The CDR3 has 15 residues. J was trimmed by 6 bases and V by 3 bases; bases with no gene match: 10. In germline, CDR1 is SGDLS, CDR2 YYNGEE. As DNA, the CDR3 is TGTGCCAGCAGCGAGCATCGGACAGGGAACCATGGCTACACCTTC. It yields the protein CASSEHRTGNHGYTF. The full variable domain, with the rest looked up from reference TRBV9 and TRBJ1-2, is DSGVTQTPKHLITATGQRVTLRCSPRSGDLSVYWYQQSLDQGLQFLIQYYNGEERAKGNILERFSAQQFPDLHSELNLSSLELGDSALYFCASSEHRTGNHGYTFGSGTRLTVV.

The genes are TRBV9 and TRBJ2-1, with D unclear. Trimming stripped 0 bases from V and 8 bases from J, with 18 bases between. Germline loops: CDR1 SGDLS, CDR2 YYNGEE. This CDR3 has 16 residues. CDR3 amino acids: CASSVVPYSALDEQFF. CDR3 sequence (DNA): TGTGCCAGCAGCGTAGTCCCCTACTCAGCCCTGGATGAGCAGTTCTTC.

This clone occurred a few times. The junction shows a germline mismatch at one end, possibly a read error. This chain joins TRBV5-4 and TRBJ1-4; D gene unclear. Germline V gene lookup returns CDR1 SGHNT and CDR2 YYREEE (reference sequence). This CDR3 is built from 16 residues. CDR3 DNA sequence: TGCGCCAGCAGCCAGGCCGTGGGCAGGAAGAATGAAAAACTGTTTTTT. This codes for CASSQAVGRKNEKLFF.